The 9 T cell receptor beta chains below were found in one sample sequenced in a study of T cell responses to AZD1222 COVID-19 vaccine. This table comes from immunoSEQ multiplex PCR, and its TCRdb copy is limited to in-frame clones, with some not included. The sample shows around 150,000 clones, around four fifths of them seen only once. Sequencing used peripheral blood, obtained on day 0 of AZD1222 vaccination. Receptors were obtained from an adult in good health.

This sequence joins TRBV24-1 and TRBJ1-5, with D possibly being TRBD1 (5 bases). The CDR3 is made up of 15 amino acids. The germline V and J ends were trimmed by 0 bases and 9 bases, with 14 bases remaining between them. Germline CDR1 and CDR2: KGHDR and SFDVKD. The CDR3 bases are TGTGCCACCAGTGATTTGGAGGGACCGGGTGGGCCCCAGCATTTT. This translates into CATSDLEGPGGPQHF.

CDR3 nucleotides: TGTGCCAGCAGTTTAGCAGGGGGCGGACGGGTAAACTATGGCTACACCTTC. Translation gives CASSLAGGGRVNYGYTF. V usage is TRBV28 and J usage is TRBJ1-2, with 8 bases fitting TRBD1. Trimming removed 2 bases from V and 2 bases from J; junction bases left unmatched: 10. Germline CDR1 is MDHEN and CDR2 is SYDVKM. The CDR3 covers 17 residues.

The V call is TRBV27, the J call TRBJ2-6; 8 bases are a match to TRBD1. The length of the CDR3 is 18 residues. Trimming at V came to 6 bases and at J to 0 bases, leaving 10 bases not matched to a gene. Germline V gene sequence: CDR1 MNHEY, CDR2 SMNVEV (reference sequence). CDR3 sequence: CASRPTGQENSGANVLTF. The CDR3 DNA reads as TGTGCCAGCAGGCCTACGGGACAGGAAAACTCTGGGGCCAACGTCCTGACTTTC.

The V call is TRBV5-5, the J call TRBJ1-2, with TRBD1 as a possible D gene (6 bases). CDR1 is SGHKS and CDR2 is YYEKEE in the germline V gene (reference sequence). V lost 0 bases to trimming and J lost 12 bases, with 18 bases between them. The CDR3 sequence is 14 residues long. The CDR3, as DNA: TGTGCCAGCAGCTTGGAGGGGGTTCGCGGCCGGAACACCTTC. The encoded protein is CASSLEGVRGRNTF.

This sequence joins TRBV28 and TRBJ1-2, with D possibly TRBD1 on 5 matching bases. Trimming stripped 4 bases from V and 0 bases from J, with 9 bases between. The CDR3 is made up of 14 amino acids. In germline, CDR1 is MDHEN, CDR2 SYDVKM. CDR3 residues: CASSSRGSNYGYTF. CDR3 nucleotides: TGTGCCAGCAGTTCAAGGGGCTCTAACTATGGCTACACCTTC.

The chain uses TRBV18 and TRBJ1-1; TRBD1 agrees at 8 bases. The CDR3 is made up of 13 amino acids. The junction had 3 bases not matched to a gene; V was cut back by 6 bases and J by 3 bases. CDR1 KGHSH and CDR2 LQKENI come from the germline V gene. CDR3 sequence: CASSQTGDTEAFF. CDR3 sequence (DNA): TGTGCCAGCTCCCAGACAGGGGACACTGAAGCTTTCTTT.

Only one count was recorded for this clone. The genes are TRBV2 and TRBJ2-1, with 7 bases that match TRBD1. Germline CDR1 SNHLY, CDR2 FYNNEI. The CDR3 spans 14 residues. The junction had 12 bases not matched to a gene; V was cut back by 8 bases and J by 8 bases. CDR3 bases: TGTGCCAGCGCAGTAGGACAGGCTGGGGATGAGCAGTTCTTC. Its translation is CASAVGQAGDEQFF.

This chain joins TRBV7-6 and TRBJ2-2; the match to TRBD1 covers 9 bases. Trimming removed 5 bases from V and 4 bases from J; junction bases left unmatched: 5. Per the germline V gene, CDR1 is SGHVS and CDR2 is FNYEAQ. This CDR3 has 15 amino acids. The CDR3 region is CASSQTGGLTGELFF. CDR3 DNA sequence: TGTGCCAGCAGCCAGACAGGGGGACTCACCGGGGAGCTGTTTTTT.

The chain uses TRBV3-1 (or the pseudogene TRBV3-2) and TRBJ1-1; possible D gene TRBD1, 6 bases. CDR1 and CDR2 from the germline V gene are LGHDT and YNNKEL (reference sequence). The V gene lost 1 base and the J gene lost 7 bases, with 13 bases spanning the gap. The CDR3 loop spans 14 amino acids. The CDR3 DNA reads TGTGCCAGCAGCCAAGGACAGGCGGCTGGTGAAGCTTTCTTT. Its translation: CASSQGQAAGEAFF.